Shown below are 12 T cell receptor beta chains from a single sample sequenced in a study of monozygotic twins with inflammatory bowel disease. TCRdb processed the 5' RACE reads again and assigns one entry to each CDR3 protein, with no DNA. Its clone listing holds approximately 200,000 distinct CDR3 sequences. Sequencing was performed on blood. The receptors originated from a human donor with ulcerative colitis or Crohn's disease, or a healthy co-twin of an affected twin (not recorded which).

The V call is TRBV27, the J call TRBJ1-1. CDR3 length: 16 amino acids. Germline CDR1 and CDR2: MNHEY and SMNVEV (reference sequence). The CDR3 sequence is CASSPLGEGPDTEAFF.

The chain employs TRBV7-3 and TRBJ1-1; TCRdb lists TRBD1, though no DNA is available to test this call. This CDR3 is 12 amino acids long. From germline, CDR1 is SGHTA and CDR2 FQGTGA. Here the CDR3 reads CARGGKGTEAFF.

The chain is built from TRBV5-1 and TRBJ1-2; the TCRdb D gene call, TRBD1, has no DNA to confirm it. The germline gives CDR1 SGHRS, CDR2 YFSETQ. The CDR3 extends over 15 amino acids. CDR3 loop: CASSPTGVTSHGYTF.

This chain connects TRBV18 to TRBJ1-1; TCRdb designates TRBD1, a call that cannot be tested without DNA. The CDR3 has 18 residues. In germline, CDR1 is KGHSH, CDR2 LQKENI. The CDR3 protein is CASSPLSHPGQGNTEAFF. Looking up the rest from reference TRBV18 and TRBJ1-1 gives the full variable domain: NAGVMQNPRHLVRRRGQEARLRCSPMKGHSHVYWYRQLPEEGLKFMVYLQKENIIDESGMPKERFSAEFPKEGPSILRIQQVVRGDSAAYFCASSPLSHPGQGNTEAFFGQGTRLTVV.

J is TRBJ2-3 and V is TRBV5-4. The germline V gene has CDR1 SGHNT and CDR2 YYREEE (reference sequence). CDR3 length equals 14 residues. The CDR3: CASSGRTTTDTQYF. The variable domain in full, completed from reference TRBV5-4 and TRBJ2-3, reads ETGVTQSPTHLIKTRGQQVTLRCSSQSGHNTVSWYQQALGQGPQFIFQYYREEENGRGNFPPRFSGLQFPNYSSELNVNALELDDSALYLCASSGRTTTDTQYFGPGTRLTVL.

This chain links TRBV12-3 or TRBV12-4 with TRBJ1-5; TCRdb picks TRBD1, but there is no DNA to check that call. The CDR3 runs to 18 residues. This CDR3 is CASSFEVGTGGRNQPQHF.

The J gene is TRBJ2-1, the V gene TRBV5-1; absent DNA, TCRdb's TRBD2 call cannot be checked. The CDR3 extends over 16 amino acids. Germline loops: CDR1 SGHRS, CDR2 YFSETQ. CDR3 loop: CASSLDGAPSYNEQFF.

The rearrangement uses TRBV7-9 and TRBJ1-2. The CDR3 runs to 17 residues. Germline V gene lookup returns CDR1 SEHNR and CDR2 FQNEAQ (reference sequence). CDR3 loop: CASSSPEGRTNPYGYTF.

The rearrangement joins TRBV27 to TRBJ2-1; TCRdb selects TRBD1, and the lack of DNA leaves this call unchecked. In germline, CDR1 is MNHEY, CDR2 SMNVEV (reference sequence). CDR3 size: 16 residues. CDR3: CASSFRAGIVGNEQFF.

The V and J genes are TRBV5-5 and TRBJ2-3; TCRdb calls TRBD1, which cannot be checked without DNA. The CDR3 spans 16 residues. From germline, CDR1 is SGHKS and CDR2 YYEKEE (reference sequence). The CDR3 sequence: CASSSAGGRSTDTQYF.

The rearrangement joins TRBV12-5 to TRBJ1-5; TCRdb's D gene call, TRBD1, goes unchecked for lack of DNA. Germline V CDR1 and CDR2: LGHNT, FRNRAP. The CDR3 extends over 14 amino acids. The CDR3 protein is CASGLAGPSQPQHF.

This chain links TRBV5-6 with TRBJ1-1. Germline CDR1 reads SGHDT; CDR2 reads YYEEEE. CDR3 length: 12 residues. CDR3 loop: CASSWGTYEAFF. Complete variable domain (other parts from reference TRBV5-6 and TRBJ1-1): DAGVTQSPTHLIKTRGQQVTLRCSPKSGHDTVSWYQQALGQGPQFIFQYYEEEERQRGNFPDRFSGHQFPNYSSELNVNALLLGDSALYLCASSWGTYEAFFGQGTRLTVV.